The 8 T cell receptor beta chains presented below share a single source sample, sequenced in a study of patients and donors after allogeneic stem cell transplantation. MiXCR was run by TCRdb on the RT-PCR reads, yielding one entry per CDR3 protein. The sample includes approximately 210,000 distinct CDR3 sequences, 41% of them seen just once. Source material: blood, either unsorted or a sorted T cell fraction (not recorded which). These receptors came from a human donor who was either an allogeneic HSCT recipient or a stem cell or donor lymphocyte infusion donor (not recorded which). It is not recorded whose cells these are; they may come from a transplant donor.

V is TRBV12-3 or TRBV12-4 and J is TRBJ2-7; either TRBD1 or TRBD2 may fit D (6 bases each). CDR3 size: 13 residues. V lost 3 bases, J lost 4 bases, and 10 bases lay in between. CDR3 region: CASSFGGDYEQYF. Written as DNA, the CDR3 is TGTGCCAGCAGTTTCGGGGGCGATTACGAGCAGTACTTC.

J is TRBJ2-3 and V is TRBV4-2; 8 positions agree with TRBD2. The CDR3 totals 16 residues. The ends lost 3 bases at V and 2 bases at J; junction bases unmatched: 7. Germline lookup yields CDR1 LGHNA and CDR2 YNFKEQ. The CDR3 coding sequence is TGTGCCAGCAGCCAGGGGACTAGTCGGGACACAGATACGCAGTATTTT. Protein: CASSQGTSRDTDTQYF.

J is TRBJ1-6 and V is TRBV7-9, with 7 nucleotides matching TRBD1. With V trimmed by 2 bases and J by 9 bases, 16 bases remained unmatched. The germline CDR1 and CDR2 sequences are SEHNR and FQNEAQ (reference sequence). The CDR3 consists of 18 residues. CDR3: CASSLIATTTGSGSPLHF. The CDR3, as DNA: TGTGCCAGCAGCTTAATCGCTACAACGACAGGGTCTGGTTCACCCCTCCACTTT.

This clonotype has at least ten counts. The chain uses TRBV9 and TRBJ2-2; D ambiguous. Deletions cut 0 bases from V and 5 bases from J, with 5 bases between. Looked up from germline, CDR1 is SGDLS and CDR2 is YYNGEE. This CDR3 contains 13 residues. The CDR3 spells CASSVGVTGELFF. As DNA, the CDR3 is TGTGCCAGCAGCGTAGGAGTGACCGGGGAGCTGTTTTTT.

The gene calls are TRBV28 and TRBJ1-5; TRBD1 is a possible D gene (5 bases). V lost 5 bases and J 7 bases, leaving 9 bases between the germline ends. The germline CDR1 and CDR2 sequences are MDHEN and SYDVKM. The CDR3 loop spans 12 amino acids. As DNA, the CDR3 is TGTGCCAGCAGTGGGTCAGGGCAGCCCCAGCATTTT. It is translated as CASSGSGQPQHF.

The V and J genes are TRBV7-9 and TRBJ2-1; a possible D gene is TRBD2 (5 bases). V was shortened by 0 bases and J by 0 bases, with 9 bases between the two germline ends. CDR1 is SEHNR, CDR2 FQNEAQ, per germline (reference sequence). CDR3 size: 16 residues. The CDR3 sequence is CASSLAGGRSYNEQFF. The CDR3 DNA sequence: TGTGCCAGCAGCTTAGCGGGCGGGCGCTCCTACAATGAGCAGTTCTTC. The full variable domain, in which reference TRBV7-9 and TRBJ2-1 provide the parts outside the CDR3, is DTGVSQNPRHKITKRGQNVTFRCDPISEHNRLYWYRQTLGQGPEFLTYFQNEAQLEKSRLLSDRFSAERPKGSFSTLEIQRTEQGDSAMYLCASSLAGGRSYNEQFFGPGTRLTVL.

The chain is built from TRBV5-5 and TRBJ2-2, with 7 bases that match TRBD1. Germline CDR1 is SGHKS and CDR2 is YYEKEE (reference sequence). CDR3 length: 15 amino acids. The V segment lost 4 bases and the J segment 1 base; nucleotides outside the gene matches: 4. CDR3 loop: CASSPDRLNTGELFF. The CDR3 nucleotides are TGTGCCAGCAGCCCGGACAGGCTGAACACCGGGGAGCTGTTTTTT.

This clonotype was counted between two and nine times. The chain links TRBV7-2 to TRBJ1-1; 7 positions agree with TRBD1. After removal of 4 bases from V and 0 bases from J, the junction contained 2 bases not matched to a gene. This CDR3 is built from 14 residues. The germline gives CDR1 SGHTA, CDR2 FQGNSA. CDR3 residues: CASSSTGLNTEAFF. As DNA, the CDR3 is TGTGCCAGCAGCTCGACAGGGTTGAACACTGAAGCTTTCTTT.